The next 16 T cell receptor beta chains were all read from a single sample in a study of neoadjuvant anti-PD-1 for oral cavity cancer. The protocol was immunoSEQ multiplex PCR, while the TCRdb copy is restricted to in-frame clones and leaves out a portion. The table has 6,700 or so clones, around 82% seen once. Sequences were derived from PBMCs, sampled before nivolumab (anti-PD-1) treatment. Every receptor here comes from a person aged 40-85 years with oral cavity squamous cell carcinoma.

This clone was counted only a few times. V gene TRBV28 combines with J gene TRBJ2-2; D is unresolved. Looked up from germline, CDR1 is MDHEN and CDR2 is SYDVKM. This CDR3 spans 15 amino acids. The V end was cut by 10 bases, the J end by 4 bases, with 19 bases between. CDR3 sequence: CATEYLSGSTGELFF. The CDR3 bases are TGTGCCACCGAGTATTTATCAGGATCCACCGGGGAGCTGTTTTTT.

In its sample, this clone was seen once. This sequence joins TRBV6-5 and TRBJ2-5; D remains ambiguous. Germline-derived CDR1 and CDR2 are MNHEY and SVGAGI. Trimming cost V 1 base and J 2 bases, with 8 bases left between them. This CDR3 comprises 14 residues. As DNA, the CDR3 is TGTGCCAGCAGTTACTGGCTATCGCAAGAGACCCAGTACTTC. It yields the protein CASSYWLSQETQYF.

This clone has only one observation. The chain carries TRBV19 and TRBJ1-2; TRBD1 is a possible D gene (6 bases). The CDR3 consists of 13 residues. V shed 5 bases and J shed 3 bases, with 10 bases lying between them. Germline V gene lookup returns CDR1 LNHDA and CDR2 SQIVND (reference sequence). For the CDR3, the DNA is TGTGCCAGTAGTCTCGGACAGCACTATGGCTACACCTTC. Translating it yields CASSLGQHYGYTF.

This clone was detected a few times. The chain combines TRBV6-6 with TRBJ1-1; D is uncertain. Germline V CDR1 and CDR2: MNHNY, SVGAGI (reference sequence). This CDR3 region has 13 residues. Trimming cost V 9 bases and J 2 bases, with 13 bases left between them. CDR3: CASVTELNTEAFF. CDR3 DNA: TGTGCCAGTGTAACAGAGTTAAACACTGAAGCTTTCTTT.

This chain links TRBV11-3 with TRBJ2-1; 7 bases agree with TRBD2. The germline V gene has CDR1 SGHNT and CDR2 YENEEA. The V segment lost 4 bases and the J segment 5 bases; nucleotides outside the gene matches: 8. The CDR3 length is 15 residues. CDR3 loop: CASSSGLGVDNEQFF. The CDR3 DNA sequence: TGTGCCAGCAGCTCTGGACTAGGGGTTGACAATGAGCAGTTCTTC.

This chain links TRBV7-2 with TRBJ2-5, with D perhaps TRBD1 (5 bases). CDR1 and CDR2 from the germline V gene are SGHTA and FQGNSA. Trimming removed 3 bases at V and 3 bases at J, with 11 bases between. The CDR3 contains 14 residues. This CDR3 is CASSFVQGKETQYF. The CDR3 DNA follows: TGTGCCAGCAGCTTCGTCCAGGGTAAAGAGACCCAGTACTTC.

This clone was detected only a few times. The chain links TRBV7-2 to TRBJ2-5; no clear D. The V end was cut by 4 bases, the J end by 5 bases, with 14 bases between. Germline V lookup: CDR1 SGHTA, CDR2 FQGNSA. The CDR3 runs to 14 residues. The CDR3 spells CASSSYRGPETQYF. DNA of the CDR3: TGTGCCAGCAGCTCCTATAGAGGTCCCGAGACCCAGTACTTC. Full variable domain (missing parts from reference TRBV7-2 and TRBJ2-5): GAGVSQSPSNKVTEKGKDVELRCDPISGHTALYWYRQSLGQGLEFLIYFQGNSAPDKSGLPSDRFSAERTGGSVSTLTIQRTQQEDSAVYLCASSSYRGPETQYFGPGTRLLVL.

V usage is TRBV19 and J usage is TRBJ1-3; D gene uncertain. CDR3 length equals 13 residues. The V gene's germline CDR1 is LNHDA and CDR2 SQIVND (reference sequence). With 7 bases removed from V and 1 base from J, the gap between germline ends came to 8 bases. The CDR3 DNA is TGTGCCAGTATCACCGAGTCTGGAAACACCATATATTTT. Protein: CASITESGNTIYF.

The genes are TRBV11-2 and TRBJ2-6, with a possible D match to TRBD2 (5 bases). With 5 bases removed from V and 0 bases from J, the gap between germline ends came to 5 bases. This CDR3 has 14 amino acids. CDR1 and CDR2 (germline): SGHAT, FQNNGV. The CDR3 DNA reads as TGTGCCAGCAGCCGGGACTCTGGGGCCAACGTCCTGACTTTC. Protein: CASSRDSGANVLTF.

The table lists this clone with a few counts. The chain recombines TRBV15 with TRBJ1-5, with a possible D match to TRBD1 (5 bases). Germline CDR1 reads LNHNV; CDR2 reads YYDKDF (reference sequence). V was pared by 1 base and J by 1 base, with 14 bases between. The CDR3 is 17 residues long. The CDR3, as DNA: TGTGCCACCAGCAGAGGAGGGGTGGGCGGAAGCAATCAGCCCCAGCATTTT. As protein: CATSRGGVGGSNQPQHF.

The chain has TRBV2 and TRBJ2-5, with 8 bases aligning to TRBD2. Germline assignment: CDR1 SNHLY and CDR2 FYNNEI. The CDR3 length is 12 residues. V was clipped by 6 bases and J by 4 bases; unmatched bases: 1. This CDR3 is CASRSGGETQYF. In DNA form, the CDR3 reads TGTGCCAGCAGAAGCGGGGGAGAGACCCAGTACTTC.

This clone has only one observation. The chain combines TRBV13 with TRBJ2-7; no reliable D call. The V end lost 1 base, the J end lost 2 bases, and 3 bases lay between the germline ends. The CDR3 sequence is 12 residues long. Germline V gene data show CDR1 as PRHDT and CDR2 as FYEKMQ (reference sequence). The CDR3 nucleotides read TGTGCCAGCAGCTTAGAGGCCTACGAGCAGTACTTC. This codes for CASSLEAYEQYF. The entire variable domain, with the rest obtained from reference TRBV13 and TRBJ2-7, is as follows: AAGVIQSPRHLIKEKRETATLKCYPIPRHDTVYWYQQGPGQDPQFLISFYEKMQSDKGSIPDRFSAQQFSDYHSELNMSSLELGDSALYFCASSLEAYEQYFGPGTRLTVT.

This clone came up a few times. The chain couples TRBV4-2 to TRBJ1-2; no definite D call. The CDR3 runs to 19 residues. V was trimmed by 4 bases and J by 5 bases, leaving 29 bases between them. CDR1 is LGHNA, CDR2 YNFKEQ, per germline. The CDR3 DNA follows: TGTGCCAGCAGCCGGGCTACCTCGGTTGGCTATGTGGGAAGATATGGCTACACCTTC. Amino acids: CASSRATSVGYVGRYGYTF.

This chain links TRBV18 with TRBJ1-2; D ambiguous. CDR1 is KGHSH, CDR2 LQKENI, per germline. The V and J ends lost 3 bases and 7 bases respectively, with 15 bases between them. The CDR3 totals 14 residues. In DNA form, the CDR3 reads TGTGCCAGCTCACCGCAAGACCGCGCGGGTGGCTACACCTTC. Amino acid sequence: CASSPQDRAGGYTF.

This rearrangement joins TRBV19 to TRBJ2-2; weak D call: TRBD2 (6 bases). Germline V lookup: CDR1 LNHDA, CDR2 SQIVND (reference sequence). The CDR3 is 15 residues long. V shed 7 bases and J shed 5 bases, with 17 bases lying between them. The CDR3 spells CASKKPSGDTGELFF. The DNA for the CDR3 is TGTGCCAGTAAAAAGCCCTCGGGGGATACCGGGGAGCTGTTTTTT.

The chain couples TRBV4-1 to TRBJ2-1; a possible D gene is TRBD2 (7 bases). Germline V gene data show CDR1 as MGHRA and CDR2 as YSYEKL. V was cut by 3 bases and J by 6 bases, with 12 bases left in between. The CDR3 extends over 14 amino acids. For the CDR3, the DNA is TGCGCCAGCAGCCATGGGGGAGGGGGCAATGAGCAGTTCTTC. Protein product: CASSHGGGGNEQFF.